Reported below is one TCR beta chain. Assay used: immunoSEQ multiplex PCR; TCRdb lists only in-frame clones, some missing. The sample gives more than 65,000 clones, around 94% of which show up once; roughly 0.25% is in the top ten. V trimming: 6 bases; J trimming: 4 bases; junction bases outside the gene matches: 7. Germline V gene data show CDR1 as SNHLY and CDR2 as FYNNEI. This CDR3 spans 15 amino acids. This sample was taken from a study of technical replicates of blood from several donors. The sequencing input was T cells isolated from PBMCs. The rearrangement uses TRBV2 and TRBJ2-1, with 9 bases lining up with TRBD2. The sequence was collected from a human donor in good health. The chain's CDR3 is CASRRSGGSYNEQFF. CDR3 in DNA: TGTGCCAGCAGGAGGAGCGGGGGGTCATACAATGAGCAGTTCTTC.